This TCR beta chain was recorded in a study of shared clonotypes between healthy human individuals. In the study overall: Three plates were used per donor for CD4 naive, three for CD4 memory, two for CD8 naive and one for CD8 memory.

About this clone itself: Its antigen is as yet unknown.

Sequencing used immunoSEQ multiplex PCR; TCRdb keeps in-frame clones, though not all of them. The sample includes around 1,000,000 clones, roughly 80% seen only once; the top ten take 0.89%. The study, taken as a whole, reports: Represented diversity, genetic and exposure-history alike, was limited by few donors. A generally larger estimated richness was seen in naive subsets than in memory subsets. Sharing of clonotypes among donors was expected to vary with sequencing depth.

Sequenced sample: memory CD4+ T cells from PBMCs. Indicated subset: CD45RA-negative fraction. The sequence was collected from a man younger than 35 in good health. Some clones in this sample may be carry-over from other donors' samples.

The DNA of the CDR3 is TGTGCCAGCAGCGTAGCTCCATCCTACGAGCAGTACTTC. It encodes CASSVAPSYEQYF. This chain links TRBV9 with TRBJ2-7; no definite D call. Trimming left V 0 bases short and J 1 base short, with 5 bases between. The CDR3 contains 13 residues. Germline CDR1 SGDLS, CDR2 YYNGEE.